This TCR beta chain comes out of a study of shared clonotypes between healthy human individuals. Whole-study findings and limits: Read depth was anticipated to influence clonotype sharing among donors.

Points on this clone: Its specificity is not known.

The split of CD4+ cells yielded CD45RA+ naive and CD45RA-negative memory subsets. Libraries were prepared by immunoSEQ multiplex PCR; TCRdb keeps only in-frame clonotypes and omits some of them. This sample has 2.5 million or so clones, with roughly 92% found just once. Germline V gene data show CDR1 as SGHRS and CDR2 as YFSETQ. This CDR3 has 17 amino acids. Trimming left V 0 bases short and J 1 base short, with 14 bases between. The chain joins TRBV5-1 to TRBJ2-1; no clear D gene. The sample consisted of naive CD4+ T cells sorted from blood. Subset specified: CD45RA+ positively selected. The sequence was obtained from a man between 18 and 29 years old in good health. The chain's CDR3 is CASSLVMGGVSYNEQFF. CDR3 bases: TGCGCCAGCAGCTTGGTCATGGGTGGGGTTTCCTACAATGAGCAGTTCTTC.